Below are 3 T cell receptor beta chains sequenced from a single sample in a study of beta chain features in type 1 diabetes. Every isolated RNA sample was fully reverse transcribed, so sequencing captured expressed TCRB transcripts. The assay was immunoSEQ multiplex PCR, and TCRdb's table has in-frame clones only and misses some. The sample carries a few hundred thousand clones, around 15% recorded once. Sequencing used naive CD4+ T cells from blood. The receptors come from a woman younger than 30 in good health.

The rearrangement uses TRBV5-4 and TRBJ2-3; no clear D. Trimming removed 0 bases at V and 7 bases at J, with 15 bases between. The CDR3 extends over 15 amino acids. Germline CDR1 and CDR2: SGHNT and YYREEE (reference sequence). CDR3 bases: TGTGCCAGCAGCTTGGAGGAGCCAGAAATACATACGCAGTATTTT. It codes for CASSLEEPEIHTQYF.

There are a few counts of this clone. The chain combines TRBV9 with TRBJ1-5; D not resolved. V was shortened by 0 bases and J by 0 bases, with 7 bases between the two germline ends. The CDR3 has 15 residues. CDR1 SGDLS and CDR2 YYNGEE come from the germline V gene. The DNA of the CDR3 is TGTGCCAGCAGCGTAGGAGGGATTAGCAATCAGCCCCAGCATTTT. This encodes CASSVGGISNQPQHF.

Notes on this clone: The same CDR3 is also encoded by other DNA sequences in this sample. The chain recombines TRBV7-2 with TRBJ2-3; D gene uncertain. V was cut by 1 base and J by 4 bases, with 6 bases left in between. CDR1 and CDR2 from the germline V gene are SGHTA and FQGNSA. The CDR3 is 13 amino acids. The CDR3 DNA is TGTGCCAGCAGCTTAGGTCTAGCAGATACGCAGTATTTT. Translated: CASSLGLADTQYF.